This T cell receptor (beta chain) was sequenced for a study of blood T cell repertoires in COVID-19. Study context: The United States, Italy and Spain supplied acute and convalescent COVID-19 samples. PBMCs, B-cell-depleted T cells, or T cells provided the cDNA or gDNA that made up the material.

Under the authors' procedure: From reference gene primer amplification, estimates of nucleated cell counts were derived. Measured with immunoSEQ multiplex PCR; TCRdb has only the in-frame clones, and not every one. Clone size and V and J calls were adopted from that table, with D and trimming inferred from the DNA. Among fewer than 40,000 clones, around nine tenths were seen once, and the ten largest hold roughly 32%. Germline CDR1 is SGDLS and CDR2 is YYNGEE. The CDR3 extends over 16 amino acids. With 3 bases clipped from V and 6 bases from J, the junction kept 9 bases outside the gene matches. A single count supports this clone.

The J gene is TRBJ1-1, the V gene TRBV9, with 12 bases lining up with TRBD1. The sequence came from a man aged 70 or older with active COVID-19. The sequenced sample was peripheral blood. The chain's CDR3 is CASSARDRGLKAEAFF. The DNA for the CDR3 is TGTGCCAGCAGCGCAAGGGACAGGGGGCTAAAGGCTGAAGCTTTCTTT.